A single sample gave rise to the 26 T cell receptor beta chains below, sequenced in a study of blood T cell repertoires in COVID-19. Some clones are missing from TCRdb's copy, which holds only in-frame ones; the method was immunoSEQ multiplex PCR. The sample lists fewer than 100,000 clones, over 75% seen once, with 45% in the top ten. Sequencing was performed on peripheral blood. The receptor set was obtained from a human donor in a cohort sampled during active COVID-19.

This rearrangement joins TRBV5-1 to TRBJ2-5; D unresolved. V was trimmed by 3 bases and J by 0 bases, leaving 6 bases between them. Per germline, CDR1 SGHRS and CDR2 YFSETQ. CDR3 length equals 13 residues. CDR3 in DNA: TGCGCCAGCAGCTCGCGGTACCAAGAGACCCAGTACTTC. Residues: CASSSRYQETQYF.

Points on this clone: An end of the junction differs from the germline gene, which may be a read error. The chain links TRBV15 to TRBJ1-3; D perhaps matches TRBD1 (5 bases). The germline gives CDR1 LNHNV, CDR2 YYDKDF (reference sequence). The CDR3 is made up of 18 amino acids. CDR3 protein: CATSREVAGSTGGNTIYF. As DNA, the CDR3 is TGTGCCACCAGCCGAGAGGTGGCCGGGAGCACAGGAGGAAACACCATATATTTT.

This clone was found once. The rearrangement joins TRBV7-2 to TRBJ2-3, with 8 bases aligning to TRBD2. CDR3 size: 17 residues. J was trimmed by 0 bases and V by 0 bases; bases with no gene match: 5. CDR1 and CDR2 from the germline V gene are SGHTA and FQGNSA. The CDR3 region has the DNA TGTGCCAGCAGCTTAGCGAGCACTAGCGGCAGCACAGATACGCAGTATTTT. This codes for CASSLASTSGSTDTQYF.

The chain links TRBV19 to TRBJ2-2; 9 positions agree with TRBD1. This CDR3 is built from 16 residues. Trimming cost V 4 bases and J 4 bases; bases outside gene matches: 7. The V gene's germline CDR1 is LNHDA and CDR2 SQIVND (reference sequence). The DNA of the CDR3 is TGTGCCAGTAGTACACAGGGGGCCATCCCCACCGGGGAGCTGTTTTTT. It translates to CASSTQGAIPTGELFF.

The J gene is TRBJ2-1, the V gene TRBV28, with 12 bases matching TRBD1. Germline CDR1 MDHEN, CDR2 SYDVKM. The CDR3 runs 15 residues. V shed 3 bases, J shed 7 bases, and the junction held 4 bases outside the gene matches. CDR3 in amino acids: CASSFRGQGANEQFF. In DNA form, the CDR3 reads TGTGCCAGCAGTTTCAGGGGACAGGGGGCAAATGAGCAGTTCTTC.

The V gene is TRBV2, the J gene TRBJ1-4, with TRBD1 matching over 8 bases. The CDR3 loop spans 14 amino acids. V trimming: 4 bases; J trimming: 7 bases; junction bases outside the gene matches: 5. CDR1 and CDR2 from the germline V gene are SNHLY and FYNNEI. The CDR3 region has the DNA TGTGCCAGCAGTGGACAGGGGTTAGGTGAAAAACTGTTTTTT. Protein sequence: CASSGQGLGEKLFF.

This chain links TRBV6-5 with TRBJ1-6; a possible D gene is TRBD1 (6 bases). Trimming stripped 8 bases from V and 7 bases from J, with 9 bases between. The CDR3 totals 12 residues. Germline V gives CDR1 MNHEY, CDR2 SVGAGI. CDR3 sequence: CASDRMNSPLHF. DNA for the CDR3: TGTGCCAGCGACAGGATGAATTCACCCCTCCACTTT.

This chain joins TRBV5-4 and TRBJ2-6; a possible D gene is TRBD1 (5 bases). V lost 0 bases, J lost 4 bases, and 8 bases lay in between. The CDR3 length is 15 residues. Germline values: CDR1 SGHNT, CDR2 YYREEE (reference sequence). Here the CDR3 reads CASSLGTKGANVLTF. The CDR3 coding sequence is TGTGCCAGCAGCTTGGGGACAAAAGGGGCCAACGTCCTGACTTTC.

The rearrangement links TRBV7-3 to TRBJ2-1, with TRBD2 matching over 7 bases. CDR3 length: 14 amino acids. CDR1 is SGHTA and CDR2 is FQGTGA in the germline V gene. J lost 8 bases, V lost 5 bases, and 9 bases had no gene match. The CDR3 coding sequence is TGTGCCAGCAGCCAGGGCGGGAGTAAAGATGAGCAGTTCTTC. This gives the protein CASSQGGSKDEQFF.

The gene calls are TRBV19 and TRBJ1-1; no clear D. The V gene's germline CDR1 is LNHDA and CDR2 SQIVND (reference sequence). The CDR3 contains 13 residues. With 5 bases removed from V and 1 base from J, the gap between germline ends came to 8 bases. Written as DNA, the CDR3 is TGTGCCAGTAGTGCAAACAGGAACACTGAAGCTTTCTTT. Protein: CASSANRNTEAFF.

The chain carries TRBV6-6 and TRBJ1-4; no definite D call. Germline values: CDR1 MNHNY, CDR2 SVGAGI (reference sequence). The CDR3 loop spans 14 amino acids. V gave up 2 bases and J gave up 7 bases, with 11 bases separating them. CDR3 in amino acids: CASSYRGRGEKLFF. In DNA form, the CDR3 reads TGTGCCAGCAGTTACCGCGGGCGTGGTGAAAAACTGTTTTTT.

This chain links TRBV18 with TRBJ1-5; 10 bases line up with TRBD1. The CDR3 consists of 14 residues. The trim removed 2 bases at V and 5 bases at J, leaving 0 bases unmatched. Germline V gives CDR1 KGHSH, CDR2 LQKENI. This CDR3 reads CASSPGTGDQPQHF. CDR3 DNA: TGTGCCAGCTCACCAGGGACAGGGGATCAGCCCCAGCATTTT.

The chain recombines TRBV5-1 with TRBJ1-4, with D uncertain. Trimming cost V 2 bases and J 0 bases, with 11 bases left between them. The CDR3 contains 16 residues. Germline loops: CDR1 SGHRS, CDR2 YFSETQ. Written as DNA, the CDR3 is TGCGCCAGCAGCTTAGGTGCGGCCGCAACTAATGAAAAACTGTTTTTT. Its translation is CASSLGAAATNEKLFF. The variable domain in full, completed from reference TRBV5-1 and TRBJ1-4, reads KAGVTQTPRYLIKTRGQQVTLSCSPISGHRSVSWYQQTPGQGLQFLFEYFSETQRNKGNFPGRFSGRQFSNSRSEMNVSTLELGDSALYLCASSLGAAATNEKLFFGSGTQLSVL.

This chain joins TRBV7-2 and TRBJ1-1; 9 nucleotides align to TRBD1. The length of the CDR3 is 16 residues. V was pared by 5 bases and J by 4 bases, with 11 bases of the junction left unmatched. Looked up from germline, CDR1 is SGHTA and CDR2 is FQGNSA. CDR3 nucleotide sequence: TGTGCCAGCAGCCGGGACAGGGTTTTCCGGGGCACTGAAGCTTTCTTT. As protein: CASSRDRVFRGTEAFF.

The chain joins TRBV25-1 to TRBJ2-7, with D tentatively TRBD2 (6 bases). Germline CDR1 MGHDK, CDR2 SYGVNS. V was shortened by 4 bases and J by 0 bases, with 19 bases between the two germline ends. The CDR3 length is 17 residues. CDR3 sequence reads: CASSGQGGGLSSYEQYF. The CDR3 DNA reads as TGTGCCAGCAGTGGCCAAGGTGGAGGGCTTAGCTCCTACGAGCAGTACTTC.

The genes are TRBV5-1 and TRBJ1-5; a weak D match, TRBD1 (5 bases). CDR3 length equals 14 residues. Between the trimmed V and J ends, which lost 5 bases and 6 bases, there was a span of 15 bases. Germline-derived CDR1 and CDR2 are SGHRS and YFSETQ. The chain's CDR3 is CASRNWRGTQPQHF. The CDR3 DNA reads TGCGCCAGCAGAAACTGGCGGGGGACTCAGCCCCAGCATTTT.

This clone was seen a single time. In the same sample, other DNA sequences code for this CDR3. V gene TRBV28 combines with J gene TRBJ2-5; possible D gene TRBD2, 6 bases. The CDR3 length is 13 residues. The germline V and J ends were trimmed by 5 bases and 5 bases, with 12 bases remaining between them. CDR1 and CDR2 from the germline V gene are MDHEN and SYDVKM. The CDR3 sequence: CASSHSGRETQYF. DNA for the CDR3: TGTGCCAGCAGTCACTCAGGGAGGGAGACCCAGTACTTC.

The chain is built from TRBV2 and TRBJ2-5, with 7 bases lining up with TRBD2. With V trimmed by 5 bases and J by 1 base, 4 bases remained unmatched. The CDR3 is made up of 14 amino acids. The germline CDR1 and CDR2 sequences are SNHLY and FYNNEI. CDR3 residues: CASSFLAAQETQYF. In DNA, the CDR3 is TGTGCCAGCAGTTTTCTAGCGGCCCAAGAGACCCAGTACTTC.

The chain couples TRBV7-9 to TRBJ2-2; 10 nucleotides agree with TRBD2. V lost 5 bases to trimming and J lost 1 base; unmatched junction nucleotides: 4. There are 16 residues in the CDR3. In germline, CDR1 is SEHNR, CDR2 FQNEAQ (reference sequence). The CDR3 reads CASSPSGGLNTGELFF. The CDR3 region has the DNA TGTGCCAGCAGCCCTAGCGGGGGCTTGAACACCGGGGAGCTGTTTTTT.

The CDR3 sequence: CASSLTGAGGIQYF. In nucleotides, the CDR3 is TGTGCCAGCAGCTTGACAGGGGCTGGGGGCATTCAGTACTTC. This rearrangement joins TRBV5-4 to TRBJ2-4; TRBD1 aligns across 7 bases. Germline V gene data show CDR1 as SGHNT and CDR2 as YYREEE (reference sequence). Losses at the gene ends were 1 base for V and 9 bases for J; bases not matched to a gene: 7. This CDR3 has 14 residues.

The chain carries TRBV7-2 and TRBJ2-3, with TRBD2 as a possible D gene (5 bases). Trimming removed 2 bases at V and 5 bases at J, with 14 bases between. The CDR3 is made up of 15 amino acids. CDR1 is SGHTA, CDR2 FQGNSA, per germline. The CDR3 DNA is TGTGCCAGCAGCTTAAGCTGGGCGGGTAGAGATACGCAGTATTTT. Protein product: CASSLSWAGRDTQYF.

The V call is TRBV6-2 or TRBV6-3, the J call TRBJ2-3; 12 bases agree with TRBD1. The length of the CDR3 is 15 residues. Germline trimming cut 5 bases from V and 7 bases from J; bases unmatched to any gene: 7. Germline V gene sequence: CDR1 MNHEY, CDR2 SVGEGT. CDR3 nucleotides: TGTGCCAGCAGTCCCGGGACAGGGGGCGGTAATACGCAGTATTTT. As protein: CASSPGTGGGNTQYF.

The chain recombines TRBV6-5 with TRBJ2-1, with 8 nucleotides matching TRBD1. Germline values: CDR1 MNHEY, CDR2 SVGAGI. J was trimmed by 6 bases and V by 5 bases; bases with no gene match: 9. The CDR3 contains 15 residues. CDR3 in DNA: TGTGCCAGCAGTAATCAGGACAGGGTGGGCAATGAGCAGTTCTTC. Translating gives CASSNQDRVGNEQFF.

The CDR3 loop is CASSHRGRGGSYNEQFF. CDR3 DNA sequence: TGTGCCAGCAGCCACCGAGGACGGGGGGGCTCCTACAATGAGCAGTTCTTC. The chain carries TRBV14 and TRBJ2-1; 8 bases line up with TRBD2. The J segment lost 0 bases and the V segment lost 3 bases, leaving 7 bases of the junction unmatched. This CDR3 has 17 amino acids. CDR1 SGHDN and CDR2 FVKESK come from the germline V gene.

This clone came up a few times. The chain recombines TRBV3-1 (or the pseudogene TRBV3-2) with TRBJ1-1; maybe TRBD1 (5 bases). The ends were cut back, 1 base at V and 3 bases at J, with 9 bases in the middle. This CDR3 contains 14 residues. Germline V gene lookup returns CDR1 LGHDT and CDR2 YNNKEL (reference sequence). The DNA for the CDR3 is TGTGCCAGCAGCCAAGGGGGCGCGTACACTGAAGCTTTCTTT. Translated: CASSQGGAYTEAFF.

The CDR3 protein is CASSLDVEGRNEQFF. The CDR3 nucleotides are TGTGCCAGCAGTCTGGACGTGGAGGGCAGGAATGAGCAGTTCTTC. The V gene is TRBV28, the J gene TRBJ2-1, with D possibly TRBD2 on 6 matching bases. Trimming pared 5 bases from V and 7 bases from J, leaving 18 bases between. The germline CDR1 and CDR2 sequences are MDHEN and SYDVKM. The CDR3 covers 15 residues.